The present TCR beta chain was sequenced within a study of naive and memory T cell subsets. Amplification of ligated cDNA took four PCR rounds with SP2 and nested alpha and beta constant primers. Reverse transcription of blood and skin TCR RNA was primed at alpha and beta constant regions. TCRdb reprocessed the 5' RACE reads via MiXCR and lists one record per CDR3 protein. The profile shows about 32,000 distinct CDR3 sequences, over 15% of them singletons. The library had UMIs added by 3' ligation of an oligonucleotide to TCR cDNA. Adult healthy volunteers gave 2.5 ml peripheral blood for whole-blood RNA. Unsorted total RNA, about 1 to 1000 ng, was DNase treated before reverse transcription. Germline assignment: CDR1 DFQATT and CDR2 SNEGSKA (reference sequence). V lost 0 bases, J lost 2 bases, and 7 bases lay in between. This CDR3 spans 13 amino acids. This clonotype has only a few counts. Its antigen is undetermined.

Study results and limitations: The RNA method is potentially sensitive to activation and differentiation changes.

The rearrangement joins TRBV20-1 to TRBJ2-5; D gene unclear. The sequence was obtained from a female donor in good health. The CDR3 sequence is CSARDSLQETQYF. CDR3 coding DNA: TGCAGTGCTAGAGATAGCCTTCAAGAGACCCAGTACTTC.